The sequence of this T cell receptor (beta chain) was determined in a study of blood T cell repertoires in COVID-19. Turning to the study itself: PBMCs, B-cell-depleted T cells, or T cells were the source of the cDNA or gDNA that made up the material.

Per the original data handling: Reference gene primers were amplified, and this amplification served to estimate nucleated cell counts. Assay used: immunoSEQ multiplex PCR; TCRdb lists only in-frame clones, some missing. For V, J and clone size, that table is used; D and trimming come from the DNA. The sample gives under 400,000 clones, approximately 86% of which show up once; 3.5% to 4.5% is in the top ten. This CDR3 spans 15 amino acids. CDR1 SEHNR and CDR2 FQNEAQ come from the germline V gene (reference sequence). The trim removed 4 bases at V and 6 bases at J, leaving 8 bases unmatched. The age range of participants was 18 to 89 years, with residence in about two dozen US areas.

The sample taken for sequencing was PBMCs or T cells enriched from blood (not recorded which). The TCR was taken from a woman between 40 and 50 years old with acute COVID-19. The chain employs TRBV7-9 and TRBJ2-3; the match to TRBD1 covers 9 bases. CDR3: CASSSQDRGGDTQYF. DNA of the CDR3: TGTGCCAGCAGCTCGCAGGACAGGGGCGGCGATACGCAGTATTTT.